This T cell receptor beta chain was identified in a study of early T cells in non-severe SARS-CoV-2 infection. In the library, individual cDNA molecules carried attached unique molecular identifiers. Each CDR3 protein is one row after TCRdb ran MiXCR on the 5' RACE reads. Counted here are approximately 65,000 distinct CDR3 sequences, roughly 13% occurring once; the ten biggest clones make up more than 12%. Whole-study findings and limits: Clonotype matching in VDJdb favored anti-spike CD8 responses and did not capture private and CD4 specificities.

Germline trimming cut 5 bases from V and 7 bases from J; bases unmatched to any gene: 9. The CDR3 sequence is 15 residues long. As concerns this clonotype: Antigen: not known.

The chain couples TRBV12-3 or TRBV12-4 to TRBJ2-1; 9 bases agree with TRBD1. The TCR was taken from an adult who was a healthcare worker with PCR-confirmed SARS-CoV-2 infection or an uninfected control (not recorded which). The sequenced material came from whole blood. The CDR3 DNA reads as TGTGCCAGCAGTCGGTATCGGGACAGGGTAAATGAGCAGTTCTTC. Translated, it gives CASSRYRDRVNEQFF.